This T cell receptor (beta chain) is from a study of T-cell reconstitution after alpha-beta-depleted transplantation in children. Preparing the TCRbeta library involved the use of unique molecular identifiers. TCRdb called the PCR reads again in MiXCR, with one record for every CDR3 protein. Altogether approximately 340,000 distinct CDR3 sequences are present, about 9.3% being singletons, with the ten largest covering 2% to 2.5%. CDR3 size: 16 residues. J was trimmed by 3 bases and V by 7 bases; bases with no gene match: 11. Germline loops: CDR1 SEHNR, CDR2 FQNEAQ (reference sequence). This clonotype turned up a few times.

The rearrangement links TRBV7-9 to TRBJ2-3, with 9 bases matching TRBD2. The receptor was derived from a human donor who donated a stem cell graft to a child with acute lymphoblastic leukemia. The sample consisted of PBMCs from the stem cell graft donor, taken from the stem cell graft. The CDR3 DNA reads TGTGCCAGCACCTACTCTTTTAGCGGGAGAACAGATACGCAGTATTTT. Translation: CASTYSFSGRTDTQYF.